This TCR beta chain was profiled in a study of blood T cells in healthy people across ages. This clonotype was seen at least ten times. The second PCR ran about 6 to 12 cycles with a sample-barcoded 5' primer and J-beta primers. MiXCR, run by TCRdb on the 5' RACE reads, gives a single entry per CDR3 protein. The table lists around 1,700,000 distinct CDR3 sequences, 28% of them singletons. The clonotype was recovered from a woman in her thirties in good health. Source material: blood.

CDR3 residues: CASSYTDSGPRGQYF. The CDR3 DNA is TGTGCCAGCAGTTACACGGACTCCGGGCCTAGGGGGCAGTACTTC. The chain links TRBV6-5 to TRBJ2-4; a possible D gene is TRBD1 (6 bases). The CDR3 spans 15 residues. V was clipped by 2 bases and J by 13 bases, with 21 bases between them. The germline V gene encodes CDR1 MNHEY and CDR2 SVGAGI.